This TCR beta chain emerged from a study of T cells in Graves' hyperthyroidism and ophthalmopathy. Study overall: Staff took peripheral blood when the initial diagnosis was made, before any treatment began.

A few counts support this clonotype. Its target is unknown. Regions amplified from RNA transcripts were the TCR beta CDR3 regions. Carried out on the TCR CDR3, a first-round RT-PCR used the HTBI primer set. TCRdb reprocessed the multiplex PCR reads via MiXCR and lists one record per CDR3 protein. The table lists 500,000 or so distinct CDR3 sequences, about 15% of them singletons. V trimming: 6 bases; J trimming: 4 bases; junction bases outside the gene matches: 12. Germline CDR1 and CDR2: DFQATT and SNEGSKA (reference sequence). The CDR3 covers 16 residues. Fresh peripheral blood, around 9.3 ml, was the source of the PBMCs. General observations from the study: Blood also held most thyroid clonotypes expanded beyond 0.001.

This TCR came from a woman aged 18-29 years with Graves' ophthalmopathy. What was sequenced was blood. The rearrangement joins TRBV20-1 to TRBJ2-5; TRBD1 matches 12 bases. The CDR3 sequence is CSAHRDRGLRGETQYF. For the CDR3, the DNA is TGCAGTGCCCACCGGGACAGGGGGCTAAGAGGAGAGACCCAGTACTTC.